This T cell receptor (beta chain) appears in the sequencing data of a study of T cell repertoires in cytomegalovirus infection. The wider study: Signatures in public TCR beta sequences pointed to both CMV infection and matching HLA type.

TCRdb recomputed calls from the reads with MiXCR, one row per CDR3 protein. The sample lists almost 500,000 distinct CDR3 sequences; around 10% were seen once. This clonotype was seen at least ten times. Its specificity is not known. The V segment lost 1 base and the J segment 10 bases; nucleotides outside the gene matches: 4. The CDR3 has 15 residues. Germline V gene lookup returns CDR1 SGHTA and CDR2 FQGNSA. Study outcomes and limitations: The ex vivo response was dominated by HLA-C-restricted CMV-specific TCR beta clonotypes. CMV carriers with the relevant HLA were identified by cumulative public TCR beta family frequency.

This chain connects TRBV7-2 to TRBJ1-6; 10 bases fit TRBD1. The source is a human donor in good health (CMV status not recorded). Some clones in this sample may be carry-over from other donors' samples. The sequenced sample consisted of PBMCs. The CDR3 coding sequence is TGTGCCAGCAGCTTAGGTGTGGACAGGGGGTCACCCCTCCACTTT. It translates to CASSLGVDRGSPLHF.